The text below deals with one T cell receptor beta chain. Its target antigen remains unknown. Per-nucleotide qualities are absent, and no much larger clonotype sits a single base away. The data were obtained in a study of OX40 agonist ivuxolimab in advanced cancers. Study-level background: Ivuxolimab, which targeted the costimulatory receptor OX40 (CD134), was an agonistic, fully human IgG2 monoclonal antibody. Prior anti-PD-1, anti-PD-L1 or anti-CTLA-4 therapy was permitted, and checkpoint inhibitors had been received by 30% to 40% of dose-escalation patients. The paper describes the monotherapy dose-escalation part (N of about 57 patients) of the phase I trial of ivuxolimab. Partial responses were achieved by three dose-escalation patients, of whom one had hepatocellular carcinoma and two had cutaneous melanoma. Of the 50 or so patients in dose escalation, about 20 had hepatocellular carcinoma, some 15 had melanoma, 9 had renal cell carcinoma and 9 had head and neck cancer. The dose-escalation cohort was about 87% male with a mean age of approximately 60 years, ranging from roughly 23 to 90. The point of sequencing TCRbeta in the periphery was to test whether ivuxolimab changed TCR sequence diversity and drove clonal T-cell expansion. Intravenous ivuxolimab was administered to patients every 2 weeks at six dose levels: 0.01, 0.1, 0.3, 1.5, 3 and 10 mg/kg. General findings and caveats noted by the study authors: The antigen specificity of the peripheral T cells that underwent clonal expansion was not determined. Low levels of normalized T-cell clonal expansion were also seen in some patients who did not respond. In the 0.1-3.0 mg/kg groups, partial responders were among the patients with the lowest normalized peripheral clonal expansion, particularly in CD8+ T cells. Clonal expansion of both CD4+ and CD8+ blood T cells was observed from baseline to week 6 at doses 0.1 to 3.0 mg/kg. After ivuxolimab, CD8+ T cells had more expanded clones than CD4+ T cells on average.

V is shortened by 6 bases, J by 4 bases, and the region joining them spans 15 bases. The CDR1 and CDR2 encoded by the germline V gene are MGHRA and YSYEKL. The CDR3 starts with the cysteine, ends with the phenylalanine, and has 14 residues. Only CDR3 DNA is held: 42 bases, read in frame from base 1. Patients with a history of autoimmune disease or receiving systemic immunosuppression were excluded from the trial. In every dose cohort, peripheral blood was drawn for TCR sequencing at baseline, cycle 4 day 1, and cycle 7 day 1. Samples were obtained from an open-label, multicenter, first-in-human phase I dose-escalation trial of ivuxolimab. Adults with locally advanced or metastatic head and neck squamous cell, hepatocellular, melanoma or renal cell carcinoma were enrolled in the trial. Before TCR sequencing, CD4+ T cells and CD8+ T cells were sorted from peripheral blood as separate populations. Genomic DNA was isolated from the sorted cells so that the TCRbeta CDR3 region could be sequenced. The immunoSEQ Assay was used to sequence the TCRbeta CDR3 regions. TCRdb obtained this table from immuneACCESS and retained in-frame rearrangements with V and J assigned. These tables miss some clones; where compared with another copy, unresolved V genes account for less than half of the shortfall, and the remainder is unexplained. Here the sample has 60,000 to 85,000 clones; 85% occur a single time. The biggest ten clones account for 1.5% to 2% of the sample.

This receptor was obtained from an adult with an advanced solid tumor such as melanoma, head and neck, liver or kidney cancer. The rearranged chain carries TRBV4-1 and TRBJ1-1, with the D gene not clear enough to name. This specimen was CD4+ or CD8+ T cells sorted from blood, taken in a trial of the OX40 agonist ivuxolimab. The DNA is as follows: TGCGCCAGCAGGGCGGCCCAAGACGCCACTGAAGCTTTCTTT. It encodes CASRAAQDATEAFF.